This note documents a single TCR beta chain sequence. Its antigen has not been determined. It has no much larger one-base neighbor in the sample; base qualities were not kept. This entry belongs to a study of shared clonotypes between healthy human individuals (TCRdb year 2020). For the wider study: The cohort included a few men and two women between 18 and 49 years of age. To estimate repertoire size and how much clonotypes are shared between individuals, the study performed deep sequencing of blood TCR repertoires from a few healthy adults. To increase sequencing depth and limit assay-specific biases, different laboratories used diverse techniques to prepare libraries and sequence TCR repertoires. Leukapheresis yielded between about 0.9 and 9 billion PBMCs per donor. For each donor, CD4 naive and CD4 memory were each given three plates, CD8 naive was given two plates, and CD8 memory was given one plate.

For the CD8 naive samples, CD45RO-negative cells were positively selected for CCR7, yielding a CD45RA+CCR7+ population from which TemRA cells were excluded. The donors were healthy, HIV-negative adults who had no recently reported acute infections or vaccinations. Every donor was a Caucasian adult residing in Nashville, Tennessee, USA. Blood was collected by leukapheresis, and PBMCs were isolated by Ficoll-Histopaque density gradient centrifugation and then cryopreserved in liquid nitrogen vapor phase. Analytical flow cytometry was used to check the purity and quantity of every magnetically sorted T cell population. Each sorted fraction had its genomic DNA isolated and then quantified by UV absorbance on a Nanodrop 2000c. Using the deep immunoSEQ assay, multiplex PCR amplified TCR CDR3 regions from genomic DNA. Extracted genomic DNA from each cell subset was spread evenly across all wells of several immunoSEQ 96-well plates, with each plate serving as a replicate. For sorted subsets, each replicate PCR was loaded with approximately 0.2 ug genomic DNA, equivalent to about 30,000 T cell genomes. Purified libraries were measured with a Qubit 3.0 fluorometer, size-checked on a Bioanalyzer 2100, and measured again with the KAPA Library Quantification kit. Every immunoSEQ 96-well plate was sequenced on a dedicated single-read 150-cycle Illumina NextSeq 550 flow cell. Turning to the authors' computational methods: Because the immunoSEQ output included only junctional sequences and no quality scores, the filtering could not be the same as the filtering used for full-length reads. Sequences were annotated with PyIR, a Python wrapper for IgBLAST v1.9, and V/J genes and CDR3 were assigned using IMGT germline references. Reads with weak V/J assignments (E-value above 1e-6), missing CDR3, stop codons, out-of-frame junctions, or ambiguous translated residues were removed. V3J clonotypes were defined by identical inferred V gene, J gene, and CDR3 amino acid sequence. The percentage overlap between two repertoires was calculated by dividing the number of shared unique clonotypes by the size of the smaller repertoire. RTK rarefaction, the Chao1 estimator, and Recon v2.1 estimates of unobserved clonotypes were used to assess repertoire richness. Generation probabilities for all TCRbeta clonotypes obtained by the gDNA method from several donors were computed using OLGA. As stored in TCRdb, this immuneACCESS dataset retains in-frame rearrangements with V and J assigned. A fraction of the clones does not appear; measured against another copy, unresolved V genes explain less than half of the discrepancy, and the remainder lacks a known reason. V, J and clone size derive from that table, while D and trimming were established from the DNA sequence. The sample profile shows some 2.1 million clones; 80% to 95% of them were found once. The top ten clones comprise around 1.7% of the sample.

What the work shows at the level of the full study, not this receptor alone: The small number of donors limited the genetic and exposure-history diversity represented. Even with the large sequencing depth, rarefaction of the sorted-subset datasets indicated that sequencing was incomplete. Sampling was restricted to blood, and TCR repertoires in tissue are likely to differ from TCR repertoires in blood. Higher generation probabilities were observed for clonotypes shared by all four sorted-subset donors than for non-shared clonotypes. Naive subsets generally had larger estimated clonotype richness than memory subsets did. Roughly 5% of naive CD4, 3.5% of naive CD8, approximately 2% of memory CD4, and about 0.4% of memory CD8 clonotypes were shared across several donors. Pairwise subsampling indicated that sequencing depth was expected to affect the degree of clonotype sharing among donors.

The CDR3 holds 16 amino acids from the cysteine to the phenylalanine. Solely the CDR3 DNA is kept, with 48 bases framed from the first base. V is pared back by 1 base and J by 4 bases, with 17 bases lying between the germline termini. CDR1 and CDR2 are read off the germline V gene (reference sequence) as MNHEY and SMNVEV. The sequence joins TRBV27 to TRBJ2-7, with TRBD2 as a weak D call on 6 bases. The source is a man between 18 and 29 years old in good health. Some clones in this sample may be carry-over from other donors' samples. Specimen: naive CD8+ T cells from PBMCs. The cell subset or site label, read with the paper, signifies: CD45RA+CCR7+. The CDR3 corresponds to CASSLYGDGGWYEQYF. The nucleotide sequence reads as follows: TGTGCCAGCAGTTTATACGGCGACGGAGGGTGGTACGAGCAGTACTTC.